Shown below are 19 T cell receptor beta chains from a single sample sequenced in a study of Graves' ophthalmopathy and Graves' hyperthyroidism. For repertoire sequencing, the TCR beta CDR3 regions were amplified from RNA transcripts. Second-round multiplex PCR came after first-round RT-PCR with HTBI primers. TCRdb reanalysed the multiplex PCR reads using MiXCR and keeps one entry per CDR3 protein. The sample yields hundreds of thousands of distinct CDR3 sequences, around 50% seen once. Sequencing used peripheral blood. These TCRs come from an adult man with Graves' ophthalmopathy.

This clonotype was detected only a few times. The chain carries TRBV29-1 and TRBJ2-1, with D possibly matching TRBD1 (7 bases). The germline V and J ends were trimmed by 7 bases and 8 bases, with 15 bases remaining between them. Germline V gene data show CDR1 as SQVTM and CDR2 as ANQGSEA. The CDR3 runs 12 residues. The CDR3 reads CSASRGADEQFF. The CDR3 nucleotides are TGCAGCGCGTCCAGGGGGGCCGATGAGCAGTTCTTC.

There are a few counts of this clonotype. For the CDR3, the DNA is TGCAGTGCTAAAGGGGGAGCCTACGAGCAGTACTTC. It encodes CSAKGGAYEQYF. The chain uses TRBV20-1 and TRBJ2-7; perhaps TRBD1 as D (6 bases). The CDR3 is 12 residues long. V was shortened by 4 bases and J by 2 bases, with 9 bases between the two germline ends. Germline CDR1 is DFQATT and CDR2 is SNEGSKA (reference sequence).

At least ten counts were recorded for this clonotype. The chain is built from TRBV7-3 and TRBJ2-7, with 8 bases that match TRBD1. Trimming cost V 3 bases and J 4 bases; bases outside gene matches: 5. This CDR3 has 14 residues. Germline assignment: CDR1 SGHTA and CDR2 FQGTGA. The CDR3 DNA is TGTGCCAGCAGCTTTACAGGGGGAAGTTACGAGCAGTACTTC. This translates into CASSFTGGSYEQYF.

There are a few counts of this clonotype. The junction and the germline gene differ at one end; a read error may be behind it. The CDR3 reads CASSFVTVNTEAFF. CDR3 sequence (DNA): TGTGCCAGCAGCTTCGTCACGGTGAACACTGAAGCTTTCTTT. This sequence joins TRBV5-1 and TRBJ1-1; D call uncertain. Germline CDR1 SGHRS, CDR2 YFSETQ. CDR3 size: 14 residues.

This clonotype was recorded a few times. The rearrangement links TRBV10-3 to TRBJ1-6; no clear D. The CDR3 totals 13 residues. Germline CDR1 reads ENHRY; CDR2 reads SYGVKD. Trimming took 0 bases from V and 13 from J, leaving 10 bases between them. CDR3 nucleotides: TGTGCCATCAGTGAGTCGAGTTCGGTTCCCCTCCACTTT. Its protein product is CAISESSSVPLHF.

A note on this clonotype: A single base separates this from a much larger clone, so it may be a read error. This chain connects TRBV14 to TRBJ1-5, with D perhaps TRBD1 (5 bases). V was clipped by 8 bases and J by 4 bases, with 12 bases between them. The CDR3 has 13 amino acids. Germline V gene lookup returns CDR1 SGHDN and CDR2 FVKESK. In DNA, the CDR3 is TGTGCCAGCGGCCGCACAGGTAATCAGCCCCAGCATTTT. Protein: CASGRTGNQPQHF.

This clonotype was picked up many times. The chain combines TRBV7-6 with TRBJ1-6; D perhaps matches TRBD1 (5 bases). The V end was cut by 5 bases, the J end by 9 bases, with 17 bases between. The CDR3 runs to 15 residues. Germline CDR1 and CDR2: SGHVS and FNYEAQ. CDR3 in amino acids: CASSPYSDTTSPLHF. CDR3 bases: TGTGCCAGCAGCCCTTACTCGGACACCACTTCACCCCTCCACTTT.

CDR3 region: CASSQWSDNYGYTF. CDR3 bases: TGTGCCAGCAGCCAATGGTCGGATAACTATGGCTACACCTTC. This chain connects TRBV4-2 to TRBJ1-2; D not certain. V was pared by 2 bases and J by 1 base, with 8 bases between. The germline V gene encodes CDR1 LGHNA and CDR2 YNFKEQ. The CDR3 has 14 residues.

In nucleotides, the CDR3 is TGCAGCGCCCAAGATAGCACCGGGGAGCTGTTTTTT. It is translated as CSAQDSTGELFF. The J gene is TRBJ2-2, the V gene TRBV29-1; D unresolved. The germline V gene encodes CDR1 SQVTM and CDR2 ANQGSEA. Trimming shortened V by 7 bases and J by 4 bases, and 10 bases separated the two germline ends. This CDR3 has 12 residues.

The chain uses TRBV12-5 and TRBJ2-5; 9 bases fit TRBD2. This CDR3 contains 17 residues. The germline V gene encodes CDR1 LGHNT and CDR2 FRNRAP. V lost 1 base and J lost 5; bases outside the gene matches: 11. The DNA for the CDR3 is TGTGCTAGTGGTTTGGCCCTAGCGGGGAAGGGCTGGGAGACCCAGTACTTC. It yields the protein CASGLALAGKGWETQYF. Filled out from reference TRBV12-5 and TRBJ2-5, the complete variable domain reads DARVTQTPRHKVTEMGQEVTMRCQPILGHNTVFWYRQTMMQGLELLAYFRNRAPLDDSGMPKDRFSAEMPDATLATLKIQPSEPRDSAVYFCASGLALAGKGWETQYFGPGTRLLVL.

The chain couples TRBV9 to TRBJ2-5, with 9 nucleotides matching TRBD1. J was trimmed by 5 bases and V by 3 bases; bases with no gene match: 14. Germline V gene sequence: CDR1 SGDLS, CDR2 YYNGEE. This CDR3 is 17 amino acids long. The DNA for the CDR3 is TGTGCCAGCAGCGGAACCCTGGACGCGACAGGGGGGGAGACCCAGTACTTC. This sequence encodes CASSGTLDATGGETQYF.

V and J are TRBV6-5 and TRBJ1-1, with TRBD1 as a possible D gene (6 bases). This CDR3 is 17 amino acids long. Per germline, CDR1 MNHEY and CDR2 SVGAGI. The V and J ends lost 5 bases and 0 bases respectively, with 19 bases between them. CDR3 sequence (DNA): TGTGCCAGCAGTACAGAACCGGGACACGCGATGAACACTGAAGCTTTCTTT. It specifies CASSTEPGHAMNTEAFF.

The table lists this clonotype with many counts. J is TRBJ2-2 and V is TRBV29-1, with 8 bases aligning to TRBD2. The CDR3 sequence is 14 residues long. Germline CDR1 reads SQVTM; CDR2 reads ANQGSEA. CDR3 coding DNA: TGCAGTGTTAGTAGCGGGGCGAACACCGGGGAGCTGTTTTTT. This encodes CSVSSGANTGELFF.

This clonotype was observed a few times. This chain connects TRBV2 to TRBJ1-2; D gene unclear. Trimming took 5 bases from V and 5 from J, leaving 6 bases between them. This CDR3 comprises 11 residues. CDR1 and CDR2 from the germline V gene are SNHLY and FYNNEI. CDR3 nucleotides: TGTGCCAGCAGTCGAGGTTATGGCTACACCTTC. Translated: CASSRGYGYTF.

CDR3: CASSSGRSTEAFF. CDR3 nucleotide sequence: TGTGCCAGCAGCTCGGGCCGTAGCACTGAAGCTTTCTTT. The J gene is TRBJ1-1, the V gene TRBV3-1, with D uncertain. The CDR3 runs to 13 residues. Germline assignment: CDR1 LGHDT and CDR2 YNNKEL (reference sequence). V lost 5 bases to trimming and J lost 4 bases, with 11 bases between them.

This clonotype occurred a few times. V is TRBV9 and J is TRBJ1-3; D unclear. Between the trimmed V and J ends, which lost 1 base and 5 bases, there was a span of 7 bases. This CDR3 is 13 amino acids long. Germline V CDR1 and CDR2: SGDLS, YYNGEE. The CDR3 reads CASSVSDRNTIYF. DNA for the CDR3: TGTGCCAGCAGCGTAAGCGACCGAAACACCATATATTTT.

This clonotype appeared a few times. The J gene is TRBJ1-5, the V gene TRBV19, with D maybe TRBD1 (5 bases). V was pared by 3 bases and J by 2 bases, with 11 bases between. Germline CDR1 LNHDA, CDR2 SQIVND (reference sequence). There are 15 residues in the CDR3. CDR3 residues: CASSIGTGGNQPQHF. The DNA of the CDR3 is TGTGCCAGTAGTATTGGTACGGGGGGCAATCAGCCCCAGCATTTT.

The rearrangement links TRBV9 to TRBJ2-2, with 9 positions matching TRBD1. With V trimmed by 6 bases and J by 5 bases, 5 bases remained unmatched. The CDR3 has 14 amino acids. Germline V gene data show CDR1 as SGDLS and CDR2 as YYNGEE. The CDR3 nucleotides are TGTGCCAGCACCGGGACAGGGAGGACCGGGGAGCTGTTTTTT. Protein: CASTGTGRTGELFF.

This chain joins TRBV4-2 and TRBJ2-7; TRBD2 is a possible D gene (5 bases). Germline CDR1 reads LGHNA; CDR2 reads YNFKEQ. The CDR3 consists of 13 residues. V shed 4 bases and J shed 6 bases, with 13 bases lying between them. The CDR3 sequence is CASSPNEAGEQYF. DNA of the CDR3: TGTGCCAGCAGCCCAAATGAGGCGGGCGAGCAGTACTTC.